The clone carrying this T cell receptor beta chain was found once. Its antigen is as yet unknown. The record originates from a study of cytomegalovirus exposure and HLA in healthy donors. Trimming cost V 7 bases and J 6 bases; bases outside gene matches: 8. Germline assignment: CDR1 MNHEY and CDR2 SMNVEV (reference sequence). There are 14 residues in the CDR3. Study results and caveats: Analysis was carried out at a later point, and it linked a missense DCLRE1C variant to TCR beta V- and J-gene trimming. Based on reports, TCR beta sequences accurately predicted HLA-A and HLA-B alleles for most subjects.

The study sampled nominally healthy donors, though unrecorded immune exposures were likely. The PCR had 60 Vbeta and 13 Jbeta primers. In the original analysis: As a later analysis found, there were 80 million or so unique TCR beta chains, of which roughly 11 million were shared. Sequencing used immunoSEQ multiplex PCR; TCRdb keeps in-frame clones, though not all of them. V and J calls and clone size are those listed in that table; D and trimming were worked out from the DNA. The sample records 110,000 to 150,000 clones, over 60% being singletons. The clonotype was recovered from a woman under 40 in good health and CMV-seronegative. Sequences were obtained from PBMCs. V gene TRBV27 combines with J gene TRBJ1-1; TRBD1 matches 10 bases. Here the CDR3 DNA reads TGTGCCAGCAAACGGACAGGGGGTCTGGCTGAAGCTTTCTTT. Residues: CASKRTGGLAEAFF.